This TCR beta chain was identified during a study of cytomegalovirus exposure and HLA in healthy donors. Note on this clone: Its antigen is as yet unknown.

Findings and limits, study-wide: The study flagged about 150 TCR beta chains as cytomegalovirus-associated. A prior analysis recorded that most TCR beta V segments were productive about 87% or about 30% of the time. Per published accounts, TCR beta sequences correctly predicted the HLA-A and HLA-B alleles of most subjects.

Vbeta (60) and Jbeta (13) primers were used in the PCR. Assay used: immunoSEQ multiplex PCR; TCRdb lists only in-frame clones, some missing. The sample holds 50,000 to 65,000 clones, approximately 82% seen once. Source material: PBMCs. This TCR came from a woman in her late teens or twenties in good health and CMV-seronegative.

CDR3 bases: TGTGCCAGCAGCTTGAGCGGGAGCGGCAATGAGCAGTTCTTC. It yields the protein CASSLSGSGNEQFF. The chain couples TRBV7-6 to TRBJ2-1, with 8 bases lining up with TRBD2. CDR3 length equals 14 residues. The trim removed 3 bases at V and 6 bases at J, leaving 4 bases unmatched. Germline assignment: CDR1 SGHVS and CDR2 FNYEAQ.